This TCR beta chain was observed in a study of response to subunit inactivated influenza vaccine. Study-wide results and limits: With each seasonal influenza vaccination, the authors suggested, few new T cells are recruited.

TCRdb processed the RT-PCR reads anew with MiXCR; each CDR3 protein has one entry. The sample lists around 320,000 distinct CDR3 sequences; around 22% were seen once. V lost 0 bases and J lost 6; bases outside the gene matches: 8. Germline V gives CDR1 LGHNA, CDR2 YSLEER. This CDR3 is built from 16 residues. Comment on this clonotype: Its specificity is not known.

The sample in question was PBMCs from blood, obtained approximately 20 months after vaccination. The J gene is TRBJ1-5, the V gene TRBV4-3; 7 bases match TRBD1. This receptor was taken from a man in his fifties or sixties who received an inactivated influenza vaccine. DNA for the CDR3: TGCGCCAGCAGCCAAGAGCAGGGGGTACATGGTCAGCCCCAGCATTTT. Translation: CASSQEQGVHGQPQHF.